This TCR beta chain was obtained from a study of blood T cell repertoires in COVID-19. Whole-study context: PBMCs, B-cell-depleted T cells, or T cells provided the cDNA or gDNA that made up the material.

The CDR3 extends over 15 amino acids. In germline, CDR1 is LNHDA, CDR2 SQIVND (reference sequence). V was clipped by 5 bases and J by 3 bases, with 14 bases between them. Using immunoSEQ multiplex PCR, the repertoire was profiled, and TCRdb retains in-frame clones only, with some absent. The repertoire holds approximately 100,000 clones, with just under 85% as singletons. This clone showed up just a few times. The receptor comes from a man aged 70-80 years with acute or convalescent COVID-19. The genes are TRBV19 and TRBJ2-4; possibly TRBD1 for D (5 bases). Sequenced material: peripheral blood. CDR3: CASSQGISNKNIQYF. The DNA of the CDR3 is TGTGCCAGTAGTCAGGGAATATCCAACAAAAACATTCAGTACTTC. The full variable domain, its missing parts supplied by reference TRBV19 and TRBJ2-4, is DGGITQSPKYLFRKEGQNVTLSCEQNLNHDAMYWYRQDPGQGLRLIYYSQIVNDFQKGDIAEGYSVSREKKESFPLTVTSAQKNPTAFYLCASSQGISNKNIQYFGAGTRLSVL.